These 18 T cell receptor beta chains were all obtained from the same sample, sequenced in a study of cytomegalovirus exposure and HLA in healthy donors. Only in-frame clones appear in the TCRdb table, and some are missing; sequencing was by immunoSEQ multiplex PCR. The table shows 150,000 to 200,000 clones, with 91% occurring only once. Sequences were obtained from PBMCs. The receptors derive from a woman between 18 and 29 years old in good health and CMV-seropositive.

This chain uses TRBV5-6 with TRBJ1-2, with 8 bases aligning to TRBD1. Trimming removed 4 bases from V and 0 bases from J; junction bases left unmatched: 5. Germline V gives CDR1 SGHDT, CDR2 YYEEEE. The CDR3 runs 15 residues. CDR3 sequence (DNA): TGTGCCAGCAGCGGCGGGACAGGCGCTAACTATGGCTACACCTTC. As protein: CASSGGTGANYGYTF.

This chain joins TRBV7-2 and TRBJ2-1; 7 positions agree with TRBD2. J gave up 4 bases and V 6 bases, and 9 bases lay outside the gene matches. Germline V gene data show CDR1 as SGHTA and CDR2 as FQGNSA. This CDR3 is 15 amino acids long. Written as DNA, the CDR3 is TGTGCCAGCAGTCCTACTGGACTAGGATACAATGAGCAGTTCTTC. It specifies CASSPTGLGYNEQFF.

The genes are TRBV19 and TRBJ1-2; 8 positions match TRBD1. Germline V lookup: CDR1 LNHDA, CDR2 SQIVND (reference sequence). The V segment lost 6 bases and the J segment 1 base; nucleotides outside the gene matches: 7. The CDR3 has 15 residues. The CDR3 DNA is TGTGCCAGTAGCGAACCGGGACAGGTTAACTATGGCTACACCTTC. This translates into CASSEPGQVNYGYTF.

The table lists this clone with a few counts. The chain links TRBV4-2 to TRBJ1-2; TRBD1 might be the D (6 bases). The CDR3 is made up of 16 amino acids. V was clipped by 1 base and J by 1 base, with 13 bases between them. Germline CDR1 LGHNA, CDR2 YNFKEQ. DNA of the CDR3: TGTGCCAGCAGCCAAGGGATAAGGGGGGGTAACTATGGCTACACCTTC. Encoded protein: CASSQGIRGGNYGYTF.

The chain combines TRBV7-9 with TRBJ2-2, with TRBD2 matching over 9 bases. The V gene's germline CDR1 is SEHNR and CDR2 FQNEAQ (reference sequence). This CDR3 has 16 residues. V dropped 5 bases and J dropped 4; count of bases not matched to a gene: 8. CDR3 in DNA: TGTGCCAGCAGCCGCGGGAGGGCCTTTGGCACCGGGGAGCTGTTTTTT. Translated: CASSRGRAFGTGELFF.

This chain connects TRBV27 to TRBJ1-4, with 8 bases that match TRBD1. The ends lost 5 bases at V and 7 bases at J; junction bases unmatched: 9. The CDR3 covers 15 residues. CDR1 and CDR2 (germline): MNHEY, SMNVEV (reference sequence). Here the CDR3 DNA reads TGTGCCAGCAGTATAGGACAGGGCTTCGGTGAAAAACTGTTTTTT. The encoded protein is CASSIGQGFGEKLFF.

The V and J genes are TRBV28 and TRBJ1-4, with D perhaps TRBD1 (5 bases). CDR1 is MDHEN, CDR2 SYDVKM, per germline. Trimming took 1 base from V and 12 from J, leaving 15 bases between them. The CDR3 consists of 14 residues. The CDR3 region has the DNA TGTGCCAGCAGTTTATATGGCCCCCAGGGTCAACTGTTTTTT. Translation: CASSLYGPQGQLFF.

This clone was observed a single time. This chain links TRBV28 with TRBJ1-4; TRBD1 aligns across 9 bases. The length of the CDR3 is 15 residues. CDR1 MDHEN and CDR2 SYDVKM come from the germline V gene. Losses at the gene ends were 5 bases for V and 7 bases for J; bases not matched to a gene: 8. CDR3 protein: CASSPGTGFLEKLFF. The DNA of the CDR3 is TGTGCCAGCAGTCCCGGGACAGGGTTTCTTGAAAAACTGTTTTTT.

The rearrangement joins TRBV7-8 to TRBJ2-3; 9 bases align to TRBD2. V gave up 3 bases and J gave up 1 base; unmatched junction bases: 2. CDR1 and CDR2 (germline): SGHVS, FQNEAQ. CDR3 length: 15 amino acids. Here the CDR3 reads CASSFQRGGTDTQYF. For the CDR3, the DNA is TGTGCCAGCAGCTTCCAGCGGGGGGGCACAGATACGCAGTATTTT.

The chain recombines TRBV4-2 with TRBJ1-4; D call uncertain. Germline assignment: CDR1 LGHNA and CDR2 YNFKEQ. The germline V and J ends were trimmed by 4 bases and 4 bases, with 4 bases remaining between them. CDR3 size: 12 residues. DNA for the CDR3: TGTGCCAGCAGCCGGAGTAATGAAAAACTGTTTTTT. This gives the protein CASSRSNEKLFF.

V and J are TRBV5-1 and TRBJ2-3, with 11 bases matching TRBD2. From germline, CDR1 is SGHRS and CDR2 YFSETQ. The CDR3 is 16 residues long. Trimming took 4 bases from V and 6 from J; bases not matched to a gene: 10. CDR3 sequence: CASSRSTSGVGDTQYF. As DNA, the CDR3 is TGCGCCAGCAGCCGCTCGACTAGCGGGGTCGGGGATACGCAGTATTTT.

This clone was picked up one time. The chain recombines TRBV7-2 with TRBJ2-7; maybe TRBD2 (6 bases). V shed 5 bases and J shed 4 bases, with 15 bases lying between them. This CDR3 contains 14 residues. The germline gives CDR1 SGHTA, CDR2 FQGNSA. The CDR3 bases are TGTGCCAGCAGCCCGCTCCCCGGAGGGTACGAGCAGTACTTC. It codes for CASSPLPGGYEQYF.

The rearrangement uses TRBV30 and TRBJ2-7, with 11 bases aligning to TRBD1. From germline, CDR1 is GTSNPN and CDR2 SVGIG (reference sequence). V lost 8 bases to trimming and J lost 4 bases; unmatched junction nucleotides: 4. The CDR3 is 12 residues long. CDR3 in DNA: TGTGCCCATGGACAGGGGGCGTACGAGCAGTACTTC. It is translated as CAHGQGAYEQYF.

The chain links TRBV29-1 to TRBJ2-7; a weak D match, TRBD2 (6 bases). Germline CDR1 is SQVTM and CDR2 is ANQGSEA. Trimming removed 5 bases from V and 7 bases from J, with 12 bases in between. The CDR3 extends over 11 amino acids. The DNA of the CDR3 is TGCAGCGTTAATAAAGGGAGGGAGCAGTACTTC. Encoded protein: CSVNKGREQYF.

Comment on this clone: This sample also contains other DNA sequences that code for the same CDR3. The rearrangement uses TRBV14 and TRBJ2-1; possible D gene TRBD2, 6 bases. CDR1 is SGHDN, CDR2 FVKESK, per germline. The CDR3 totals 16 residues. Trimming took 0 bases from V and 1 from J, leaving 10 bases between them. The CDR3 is CASSQDPGDSYNEQFF. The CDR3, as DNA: TGTGCCAGCAGCCAAGATCCGGGGGATTCCTACAATGAGCAGTTCTTC.

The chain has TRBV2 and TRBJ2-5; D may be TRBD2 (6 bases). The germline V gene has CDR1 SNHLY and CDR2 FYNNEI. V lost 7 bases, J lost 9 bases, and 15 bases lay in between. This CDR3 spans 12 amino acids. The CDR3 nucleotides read TGTGCCAGCACCATAAGCCCGGGGGCCCAGTACTTC. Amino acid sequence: CASTISPGAQYF.

CDR3 sequence (DNA): TGTGCCAGCAGCACAGGGAACACCGGGGAGCTGTTTTTT. Translated: CASSTGNTGELFF. J is TRBJ2-2 and V is TRBV7-2; D perhaps matches TRBD1 (5 bases). The CDR3 loop spans 13 amino acids. Germline V gene sequence: CDR1 SGHTA, CDR2 FQGNSA. Trimming took off 5 bases at V and 1 base at J, with 5 bases between the two ends.

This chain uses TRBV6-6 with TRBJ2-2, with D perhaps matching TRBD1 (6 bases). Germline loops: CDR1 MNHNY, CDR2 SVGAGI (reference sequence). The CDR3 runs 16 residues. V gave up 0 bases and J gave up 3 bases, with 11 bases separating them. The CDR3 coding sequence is TGTGCCAGCAGTTACTCGGACAGTGGTTACACCGGGGAGCTGTTTTTT. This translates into CASSYSDSGYTGELFF.